The rows below give T cell receptor beta chains drawn from one sample of a study of T cell responses to AZD1222 COVID-19 vaccine. Some clones are missing from TCRdb's copy, which holds only in-frame ones; the method was immunoSEQ multiplex PCR. This table has some 140,000 clones, about 90% appearing once. The source material was peripheral blood, sampled on day 0 of AZD1222 vaccination. The source is an adult in good health. Both conserved end residues are part of each CDR3. Fields, in order: J gene, D gene, V gene, clone size, CDR3 DNA, CDR3 protein. D genes are given only for firm matches. Clone sizes are given selectively: once, few, many, or a class where the clone is expanded.

j_gene: TRBJ1-1
d_gene: TRBD1
v_gene: TRBV7-3
abundance: -
CDR3nt: TGTGCGAGACGGACAGGGGCTGGAGGGGGGAACACTGAAGCTTTCTTT
CDR3aa: CARRTGAGGGNTEAFF

j_gene: TRBJ1-2
d_gene: TRBD1
v_gene: TRBV19
abundance: -
CDR3nt: TGTGCCAGTAGTGCCGGGACAGGGGATGGCTACACCTTC
CDR3aa: CASSAGTGDGYTF

j_gene: TRBJ1-2
d_gene: -
v_gene: TRBV9
abundance: -
CDR3nt: TGTGCCAGCAGCGTAGGTCCGACCGGTAGAGATGGCTACACCTTC
CDR3aa: CASSVGPTGRDGYTF

j_gene: TRBJ2-1
d_gene: TRBD2
v_gene: TRBV30
abundance: once
CDR3nt: TGTGCAGAAGACAGCGGGACCCTATACAATGAGCAGTTCTTC
CDR3aa: CAEDSGTLYNEQFF

j_gene: TRBJ1-6
d_gene: -
v_gene: TRBV9
abundance: -
CDR3nt: TGTGCCAGCAACACGGCGGAGAATTCACCCCTCCACTTT
CDR3aa: CASNTAENSPLHF

j_gene: TRBJ1-1
d_gene: -
v_gene: TRBV6-4
abundance: -
CDR3nt: TGTGCCAGCAGAAGTCAAGACAGCCCGACTTTTGAAGCTTTCTTT
CDR3aa: CASRSQDSPTFEAFF

j_gene: TRBJ2-7
d_gene: -
v_gene: TRBV10-3
abundance: -
CDR3nt: TGTGCCATCAGTGGAAAGGGGGACCACGAGCAGTACTTC
CDR3aa: CAISGKGDHEQYF

j_gene: TRBJ2-6
d_gene: -
v_gene: TRBV4-3
abundance: -
CDR3nt: TGCGCCAGCAGCCCCCAGACGGGGCGAGGGGCCAACGTCCTGACTTTC
CDR3aa: CASSPQTGRGANVLTF

j_gene: TRBJ2-1
d_gene: -
v_gene: TRBV28
abundance: -
CDR3nt: TGTGCCAGCACCATAAGAGGGAGCTCCTACAATGAGCAGTTCTTC
CDR3aa: CASTIRGSSYNEQFF

j_gene: TRBJ1-3
d_gene: -
v_gene: TRBV6-1
abundance: -
CDR3nt: TGTGCCAGCAGTGAAGGAGGGGGAAACACCATATATTTT
CDR3aa: CASSEGGGNTIYF